A single sample is the source of the 13 T cell receptor beta chains below, sequenced in a study of neoadjuvant anti-PD-1 for oral cavity cancer. Repertoires were generated with immunoSEQ multiplex PCR, while TCRdb's copy carries only in-frame clones and drops some. The table has approximately 74,000 clones, under 90% seen once. Material: PBMCs, obtained before nivolumab (anti-PD-1) treatment. Receptors originate from a person aged 40 to 85 with oral cavity squamous cell carcinoma.

V and J are TRBV7-6 and TRBJ2-7, with 7 bases aligning to TRBD2. The CDR3 sequence is 15 residues long. Trimming at V came to 1 base and at J to 2 bases, leaving 5 bases not matched to a gene. Germline CDR1 and CDR2: SGHVS and FNYEAQ. The CDR3 loop is CASSLEVGGAYEQYF. In DNA form, the CDR3 reads TGTGCCAGCAGCTTAGAGGTGGGGGGGGCCTACGAGCAGTACTTC.

This chain uses TRBV28 with TRBJ1-4; D is unresolved. The CDR3 runs 14 residues. Trimming pared 6 bases from V and 0 bases from J, leaving 8 bases between. In germline, CDR1 is MDHEN, CDR2 SYDVKM. CDR3 nucleotides: TGTGCCAGCAGGCTGGGCCCAACTAATGAAAAACTGTTTTTT. Its translation is CASRLGPTNEKLFF. Full variable domain (rest looked up from reference TRBV28 and TRBJ1-4): DVKVTQSSRYLVKRTGEKVFLECVQDMDHENMFWYRQDPGLGLRLIYFSYDVKMKEKGDIPEGYSVSREKKERFSLILESASTNQTSMYLCASRLGPTNEKLFFGSGTQLSVL.

This clone was picked up many times. The rearrangement uses TRBV29-1 and TRBJ2-3, with 11 bases that match TRBD1. J was trimmed by 4 bases and V by 1 base; bases with no gene match: 7. This CDR3 comprises 16 residues. Germline CDR1 SQVTM, CDR2 ANQGSEA. The CDR3 nucleotides are TGCAGCGTTGAAGGAGGTCGGGACAGGGGGGCAGATACGCAGTATTTT. This codes for CSVEGGRDRGADTQYF.

J is TRBJ1-5 and V is TRBV28; D is uncertain. This CDR3 region has 13 residues. The germline V gene encodes CDR1 MDHEN and CDR2 SYDVKM. Trimming took off 3 bases at V and 7 bases at J, with 10 bases between the two ends. CDR3 sequence reads: CASSFRGEQPQHF. The DNA for the CDR3 is TGTGCCAGCAGTTTTCGTGGAGAACAGCCCCAGCATTTT.

The gene calls are TRBV7-9 and TRBJ2-1; 11 positions agree with TRBD2. Germline values: CDR1 SEHNR, CDR2 FQNEAQ (reference sequence). The CDR3 runs 15 residues. V trimming: 4 bases; J trimming: 3 bases; junction bases outside the gene matches: 2. The CDR3 region is CASSSGLAGYNEQFF. The CDR3 DNA is TGTGCCAGCAGCTCTGGACTAGCGGGCTACAATGAGCAGTTCTTC.

The genes are TRBV6-1 and TRBJ2-1, with D tentatively TRBD1 (6 bases). The V gene lost 6 bases and the J gene lost 8 bases, with 20 bases spanning the gap. This CDR3 region has 15 residues. Germline lookup yields CDR1 MNHNS and CDR2 SASEGT. The CDR3 DNA is TGTGCCAGCAGCCCGACAGGTTCTTTCACCGATGAGCAGTTCTTC. It translates to CASSPTGSFTDEQFF.

This clone was observed many times. J is TRBJ2-7 and V is TRBV10-3; D call uncertain. With 2 bases removed from V and 3 bases from J, the gap between germline ends came to 2 bases. The CDR3 is 11 residues long. Germline V gene data show CDR1 as ENHRY and CDR2 as SYGVKD. The CDR3 DNA follows: TGTGCCATCAGTGAGAACTACGAGCAGTACTTC. Translated: CAISENYEQYF.

The rearrangement links TRBV5-1 to TRBJ1-2; TRBD1 agrees at 12 bases. V lost 4 bases to trimming and J lost 7 bases; unmatched junction nucleotides: 2. From germline, CDR1 is SGHRS and CDR2 YFSETQ. The CDR3 covers 13 residues. Here the CDR3 reads CASSLGQGAGYTF. The CDR3 region has the DNA TGCGCCAGCAGCCTGGGACAGGGGGCTGGCTACACCTTC. The full variable domain, its missing parts supplied by reference TRBV5-1 and TRBJ1-2, is KAGVTQTPRYLIKTRGQQVTLSCSPISGHRSVSWYQQTPGQGLQFLFEYFSETQRNKGNFPGRFSGRQFSNSRSEMNVSTLELGDSALYLCASSLGQGAGYTFGSGTRLTVV.

This chain uses TRBV10-2 with TRBJ2-6; D is undetermined. This CDR3 comprises 14 residues. CDR1 WSHSY and CDR2 SAAADI come from the germline V gene. The ends were cut back, 5 bases at V and 1 base at J, with 6 bases in the middle. CDR3 bases: TGCGCCAGCAGTTCGAATTCTGGGGCCAACGTCCTGACTTTC. The encoded protein is CASSSNSGANVLTF.

The chain couples TRBV6-4 to TRBJ2-1, with 11 bases identical to TRBD2. With 4 bases clipped from V and 7 bases from J, the junction kept 3 bases outside the gene matches. Germline V gene lookup returns CDR1 MRHNA and CDR2 SNTAGT. CDR3 length: 14 residues. Here the CDR3 reads CASSGGTSGNEQFF. The CDR3 coding sequence is TGTGCCAGCAGTGGAGGGACTAGCGGAAATGAGCAGTTCTTC.

The chain is built from TRBV27 and TRBJ1-2, with TRBD1 as a possible D gene (5 bases). The germline V and J ends were trimmed by 1 base and 7 bases, with 19 bases remaining between them. Looked up from germline, CDR1 is MNHEY and CDR2 is SMNVEV (reference sequence). The CDR3 is made up of 16 amino acids. This chain's CDR3 is CASSLLPSGHTGGYTF. CDR3 nucleotides: TGTGCCAGCAGTTTATTGCCCTCCGGACATACGGGTGGCTACACCTTC.

The rearrangement links TRBV28 to TRBJ1-5; D perhaps matches TRBD1 (6 bases). V was shortened by 6 bases and J by 13 bases, with 13 bases between the two germline ends. Germline V lookup: CDR1 MDHEN, CDR2 SYDVKM. The CDR3 length is 11 residues. CDR3 DNA: TGTGCCAGCAGCCTGACAGGTTCGCAGCATTTT. Its protein is CASSLTGSQHF.

This sequence joins TRBV14 and TRBJ2-3; 11 bases are a match to TRBD1. There are 17 residues in the CDR3. Germline V gene data show CDR1 as SGHDN and CDR2 as FVKESK. V lost 3 bases, J lost 5 bases, and 10 bases stayed unmatched. The CDR3 sequence: CASSHAGQGAAEDTQYF. DNA of the CDR3: TGTGCCAGCAGCCACGCCGGACAGGGGGCTGCGGAAGATACGCAGTATTTT.